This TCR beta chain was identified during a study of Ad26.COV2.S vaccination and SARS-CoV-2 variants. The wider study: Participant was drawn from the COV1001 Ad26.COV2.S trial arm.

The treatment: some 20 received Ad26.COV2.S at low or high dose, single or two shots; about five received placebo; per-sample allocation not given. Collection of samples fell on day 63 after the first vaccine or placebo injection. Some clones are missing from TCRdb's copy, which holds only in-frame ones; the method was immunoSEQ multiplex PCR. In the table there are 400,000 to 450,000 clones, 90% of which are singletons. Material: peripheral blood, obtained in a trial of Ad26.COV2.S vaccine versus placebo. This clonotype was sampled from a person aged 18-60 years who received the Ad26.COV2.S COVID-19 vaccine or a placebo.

The CDR3 here is CASSYSLTEAFF. CDR3 coding DNA: TGTGCCAGCAGTTACTCTTTGACGGAAGCTTTCTTT. J is TRBJ1-1 and V is TRBV6-2 or TRBV6-3; D call uncertain. CDR3 size: 12 residues. V gave up 0 bases and J gave up 8 bases, with 7 bases separating them. CDR1 and CDR2 (germline): MNHEY, SVGEGT.